Listed below are T cell receptor beta chains from one sample, sequenced in a study of cytomegalovirus exposure and HLA in healthy donors. Clones were read by immunoSEQ multiplex PCR, and TCRdb kept only the in-frame ones, dropping some. The table lists approximately 140,000 clones, approximately 82% of them singletons. The material sequenced was PBMCs. These receptors originate from a man aged 50 or older in good health and CMV-seronegative. Both conserved end residues are part of each CDR3. Fields, in order: CDR3 length, J gene, clone size, V gene, D gene, CDR3 DNA, CDR3 protein. The D gene is left open where the match is weak. Some rows mark clone size as missing; the rest say once, few, many or name a class of expanded clone.

11	TRBJ1-1	-	TRBV4-1	-	TGCGCCAGCACCAGGGGTGCTGAAGCTTTCTTT	CASTRGAEAFF
15	TRBJ1-2	-	TRBV5-1	TRBD1	TGCGCCAGCAGCTTAGACACAGGGGGGCACTATGGCTACACCTTC	CASSLDTGGHYGYTF
16	TRBJ1-5	-	TRBV7-2	TRBD1	TGTGCCAGCAGCTTTACAGGGGATATTAGAGGTCAGCCCCAGCATTTT	CASSFTGDIRGQPQHF
15	TRBJ2-7	-	TRBV6-5	-	TGTGCCAGCAGTTACTCCACAGTAGACCCCTACGAGCAGTACTTC	CASSYSTVDPYEQYF
11	TRBJ2-7	-	TRBV12-2	-	TGTGCAAGTCGCCCTCGACAGGAGCAGTACTTC	CASRPRQEQYF
14	TRBJ2-7	-	TRBV7-2	-	TGTGCCAGCAGCCGCGATCCTTCGTCCTACGAGCAGTACTTC	CASSRDPSSYEQYF
14	TRBJ1-2	-	TRBV6-1	TRBD1	TGTGCCAGCAGTGACACGACAGGGATGGGTGGCTACACCTTC	CASSDTTGMGGYTF
14	TRBJ1-2	-	TRBV6-1	TRBD1	TGTGCCAGCAGTGAAACGGGACAGGGGCTTGGCTACACCTTC	CASSETGQGLGYTF
14	TRBJ1-5	once	TRBV19	-	TGTGCCAGTAGTATTGGGCAGGGCAATCAGCCCCAGCATTTT	CASSIGQGNQPQHF
13	TRBJ2-2	-	TRBV11-3	-	TGTGCCAGCAGCCATGCGAACACCGGGGAGCTGTTTTTT	CASSHANTGELFF
15	TRBJ2-7	-	TRBV5-6	TRBD1	TGTGCCAGCAGCTTGGGGACAGGGAGTACCTACGAGCAGTACTTC	CASSLGTGSTYEQYF
16	TRBJ1-6	-	TRBV7-2	-	TGTGCCAGCAGCTTAGTGGGCAGGGCTAATAATTCACCCCTCCACTTT	CASSLVGRANNSPLHF
12	TRBJ2-7	-	TRBV7-9	-	TGTGCCAGCAGCTTGGCAAACTACGAGCAGTACTTC	CASSLANYEQYF
17	TRBJ1-6	-	TRBV7-9	TRBD1	TGTGCCAGCAGCTCATCACAGGGGGCATACTATAATTCACCCCTCCACTTT	CASSSSQGAYYNSPLHF